This entry concerns a single T cell receptor beta chain. Original processing methods: Amplifying reference gene primers gave estimates of nucleated cell counts. Libraries were prepared by immunoSEQ multiplex PCR; TCRdb keeps only in-frame clonotypes and omits some of them. V, J and clone size derive from that table, while D and trimming were established from the DNA sequence. This table holds around 700,000 clones, approximately 90% found once. This specimen belongs to a study of blood T cell repertoires in COVID-19. The overall study: Material from acute and convalescent COVID-19 was sourced from the United States, Italy and Spain. T cells, B-cell-depleted T cells, or PBMCs provided the cDNA or gDNA that served as material.

CDR1 SGDLS and CDR2 YYNGEE come from the germline V gene. Deletions cut 5 bases from V and 0 bases from J, with 15 bases between. The CDR3 runs 16 residues. The chain joins TRBV9 to TRBJ1-5; no reliable D call. This receptor was taken from a woman between 18 and 30 years old with acute or convalescent COVID-19. Sequences were obtained from peripheral blood. This CDR3 is CASSATAGFSNQPQHF. In DNA form, the CDR3 reads TGTGCCAGCAGTGCAACAGCAGGATTTAGCAATCAGCCCCAGCATTTT.